This record concerns one T cell receptor beta chain sequence. Its antigen is unknown. The data are from a study of vaccination and CD4 T cells after COVID-19. Trimming removed 0 bases at V and 2 bases at J, with 18 bases between. The CDR3 extends over 18 amino acids. Germline V gene lookup returns CDR1 WNHNN and CDR2 SYGVQD (reference sequence). Study observations and caveats: Analysis of convalescent patients found that 304 of 307 vaccine-specific clones were spike mono-reactive.

The Oncomine TCR Beta short-read assay sequenced DNA from cultured CD4+ T cells. Genomic DNA from cultured CD4+ T cells was extracted. MiXCR was run by TCRdb on the PCR reads, yielding one entry per CDR3 protein. The repertoire consists of around 21,000 distinct CDR3 sequences, with less than 60% occurring once and the leading ten covering around 2.7%. The treatment was: approximately nine-day PBMC culture with coronavirus spike peptide pools or control peptides (ViraFEST assay). For ViraFEST, peptide pools expanded antigen-specific T cells, after which the TCRs were sequenced. This sequence joins TRBV10-1 and TRBJ2-3, with a tentative D call TRBD1 (7 bases). The sequenced sample was CD4+ T cells from blood, cultured in vitro, obtained after SARS-CoV-2 vaccination. The clonotype was recovered from a human donor who had recovered from COVID-19. The CDR3 spells CASSESRTGGHLTDTQYF. CDR3 coding DNA: TGCGCCAGCAGTGAGTCGAGGACAGGAGGGCATCTCACAGATACGCAGTATTTT.